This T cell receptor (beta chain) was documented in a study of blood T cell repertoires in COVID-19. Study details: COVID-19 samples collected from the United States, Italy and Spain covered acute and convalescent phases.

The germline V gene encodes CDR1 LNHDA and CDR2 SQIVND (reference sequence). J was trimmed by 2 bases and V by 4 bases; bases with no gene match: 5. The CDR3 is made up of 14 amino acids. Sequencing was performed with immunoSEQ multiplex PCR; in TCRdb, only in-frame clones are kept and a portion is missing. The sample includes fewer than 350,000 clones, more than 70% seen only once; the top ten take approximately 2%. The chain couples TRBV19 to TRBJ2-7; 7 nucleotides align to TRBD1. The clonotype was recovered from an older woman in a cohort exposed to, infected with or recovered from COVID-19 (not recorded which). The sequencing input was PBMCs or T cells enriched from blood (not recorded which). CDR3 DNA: TGTGCCAGTAGTAGAGACAGGGATACCTACGAGCAGTACTTC. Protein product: CASSRDRDTYEQYF.